The next 26 T cell receptor beta chains were all read from a single sample in a study of CD8+CD57+ T cells in acquired aplastic anemia. The template for TCR beta VDJ and CDR3 sequence profiling was genomic DNA. Each CDR3 protein is one row after TCRdb ran MiXCR on the reads. The profile shows approximately 170,000 distinct CDR3 sequences, 63% of them singletons. What was sequenced was sorted CD4+, CD8+, or CD8+CD57+ T cells (not recorded which) from PBMCs. Receptor source: a human donor in good health.

The DNA of the CDR3 is TGCGCCACCTGGGGAGGGAACCGAGCTTTCTTT. Encoded protein: CATWGGNRAFF. The chain couples TRBV10-2 to TRBJ1-1; D is undetermined. There are 11 residues in the CDR3. CDR1 WSHSY and CDR2 SAAADI come from the germline V gene. With 10 bases removed from V and 10 bases from J, the gap between germline ends came to 16 bases.

In this sample, this clonotype turned up many times. The chain joins TRBV7-3 to TRBJ2-1; the match to TRBD2 covers 7 bases. From germline, CDR1 is SGHTA and CDR2 FQGTGA. The CDR3 contains 15 residues. J gave up 7 bases and V 5 bases, and 11 bases lay outside the gene matches. The CDR3, as DNA: TGTGCCAGCAGCAAAACTAGCGAGTCTTGGAATGAGCAGTTCTTC. Translated: CASSKTSESWNEQFF.

This clonotype has only a few counts. The V call is TRBV28, the J call TRBJ1-5; the D gene is possibly TRBD1 (6 bases). The V gene's germline CDR1 is MDHEN and CDR2 SYDVKM. There are 15 residues in the CDR3. V lost 3 bases, J lost 4 bases, and 13 bases lay in between. CDR3 DNA sequence: TGTGCCAGCAGTTTGTACAGGGAAAGTAATCAGCCCCAGCATTTT. Its translation: CASSLYRESNQPQHF.

The V and J genes are TRBV20-1 and TRBJ2-1; possibly TRBD1 for D (5 bases). The CDR3 is made up of 11 amino acids. V was pared by 6 bases and J by 10 bases, with 13 bases between. Germline CDR1 is DFQATT and CDR2 is SNEGSKA (reference sequence). The CDR3 loop reads CSAGHYDEQFF. In nucleotides, the CDR3 is TGCAGTGCCGGACATTACGACGAGCAGTTCTTC.

V usage is TRBV5-1 and J usage is TRBJ2-3, with D maybe TRBD2 (5 bases). CDR1 is SGHRS and CDR2 is YFSETQ in the germline V gene. This CDR3 is 15 amino acids long. V was trimmed by 0 bases and J by 2 bases, leaving 10 bases between them. In DNA, the CDR3 is TGCGCCAGCAGCTTGGAAAAGCGGTACACAGATACGCAGTATTTT. This translates into CASSLEKRYTDTQYF.

This sequence joins TRBV2 and TRBJ1-1; TRBD1 is a possible D gene (5 bases). CDR3 length: 13 residues. V lost 6 bases to trimming and J lost 2 bases, with 10 bases between them. Per the germline V gene, CDR1 is SNHLY and CDR2 is FYNNEI. This CDR3 reads CASRQEANTEAFF. DNA of the CDR3: TGTGCCAGCAGACAGGAAGCCAACACTGAAGCTTTCTTT.

The gene calls are TRBV24-1 and TRBJ2-2, with D perhaps TRBD1 or TRBD2 (6 bases each). The CDR3 spans 15 residues. V was cut by 7 bases and J by 3 bases, with 14 bases left in between. The germline V gene has CDR1 KGHDR and CDR2 SFDVKD. The CDR3 region has the DNA TGTGCCACCAGGGCGAGGGGGGACGACACCGGGGAGCTGTTTTTT. Amino acids: CATRARGDDTGELFF.

Ten or more counts support this clonotype. The chain carries TRBV5-1 and TRBJ2-3; 11 positions match TRBD2. The trim removed 4 bases at V and 2 bases at J, leaving 6 bases unmatched. Germline V gene lookup returns CDR1 SGHRS and CDR2 YFSETQ. CDR3 length: 16 residues. The CDR3 sequence: CASSPGTSGYTDTQYF. The CDR3 bases are TGCGCCAGCAGCCCCGGGACTAGCGGATACACAGATACGCAGTATTTT. Full variable domain (missing parts from reference TRBV5-1 and TRBJ2-3): KAGVTQTPRYLIKTRGQQVTLSCSPISGHRSVSWYQQTPGQGLQFLFEYFSETQRNKGNFPGRFSGRQFSNSRSEMNVSTLELGDSALYLCASSPGTSGYTDTQYFGPGTRLTVL.

The J gene is TRBJ2-5, the V gene TRBV10-3; D is undetermined. CDR1 and CDR2 from the germline V gene are ENHRY and SYGVKD. Trimming removed 5 bases from V and 10 bases from J, with 20 bases in between. The CDR3 covers 14 residues. CDR3 in amino acids: CAISSDFLSYDQYF. The CDR3 nucleotides are TGTGCCATCAGTTCAGACTTCTTATCCTACGACCAGTACTTC.

The chain has TRBV3-1 and TRBJ2-5; the D is unclear. V was trimmed by 2 bases and J by 5 bases, leaving 12 bases between them. This CDR3 has 14 residues. CDR1 is LGHDT and CDR2 is YNNKEL in the germline V gene (reference sequence). The CDR3 DNA sequence: TGTGCCAGCAGCCAAATAGTAGGTACCGAGACCCAGTACTTC. Its protein is CASSQIVGTETQYF.

The rearrangement joins TRBV9 to TRBJ2-7; tentatively, D is TRBD1 or TRBD2 (6 bases each). The CDR3 is made up of 15 amino acids. Per the germline V gene, CDR1 is SGDLS and CDR2 is YYNGEE. The V end lost 1 base, the J end lost 5 bases, and 16 bases lay between the germline ends. The CDR3 spells CASSVPVGGRNEQYF. The CDR3 DNA follows: TGTGCCAGCAGCGTACCCGTTGGGGGGCGGAACGAGCAGTACTTC.

This chain connects TRBV20-1 to TRBJ1-1, with TRBD1 identical over 9 bases. The CDR3 loop spans 14 amino acids. Unmatched junction bases numbered 5, after V lost 1 base and J lost 5 bases. Germline values: CDR1 DFQATT, CDR2 SNEGSKA (reference sequence). As DNA, the CDR3 is TGCAGTGCTAGAGTGGGACAGGGAGGGACTGAAGCTTTCTTT. Translated: CSARVGQGGTEAFF.

The chain is built from TRBV11-2 and TRBJ2-7; unclear D gene. CDR1 and CDR2 (germline): SGHAT, FQNNGV. There are 13 residues in the CDR3. V was trimmed by 1 base and J by 3 bases, leaving 7 bases between them. CDR3 loop: CASSLGRVYEQYF. DNA for the CDR3: TGTGCCAGCAGCTTAGGTCGGGTCTACGAGCAGTACTTC.

The V gene is TRBV6-5, the J gene TRBJ1-1; 7 bases fit TRBD1. V lost 5 bases, J lost 10 bases, and 4 bases stayed unmatched. Germline lookup yields CDR1 MNHEY and CDR2 SVGAGI. The CDR3 covers 11 residues. The CDR3 sequence: CASSVGQVAFF. CDR3 coding DNA: TGTGCCAGCAGTGTCGGACAGGTAGCTTTCTTT.

The V and J genes are TRBV20-1 and TRBJ2-3; D unresolved. CDR3 size: 15 residues. Trimming took 1 base from V and 0 from J, leaving 11 bases between them. Germline CDR1 reads DFQATT; CDR2 reads SNEGSKA (reference sequence). CDR3 residues: CSARVAILSTDTQYF. The CDR3 DNA follows: TGCAGTGCTAGAGTGGCCATCCTAAGCACAGATACGCAGTATTTT.

This chain joins TRBV9 and TRBJ2-2, with D perhaps matching TRBD1 (6 bases). The ends were cut back, 3 bases at V and 1 base at J, with 25 bases in the middle. Germline V gives CDR1 SGDLS, CDR2 YYNGEE. The CDR3 has 20 residues. CDR3 region: CASSDRIATGFMGNTGELFF. The CDR3 DNA reads as TGTGCCAGCAGCGACCGAATAGCGACAGGTTTCATGGGGAACACCGGGGAGCTGTTTTTT.

The J gene is TRBJ2-7, the V gene TRBV15; tentative D call: TRBD1 (5 bases). CDR3 length: 14 amino acids. V shed 3 bases and J shed 2 bases, with 11 bases lying between them. From germline, CDR1 is LNHNV and CDR2 YYDKDF (reference sequence). CDR3 protein: CATSRTAPTYEQYF. CDR3 in DNA: TGTGCCACCAGCAGGACAGCCCCCACCTACGAGCAGTACTTC.

The rearrangement uses TRBV4-1 and TRBJ1-3, with D possibly matching TRBD1 (6 bases). Germline values: CDR1 MGHRA, CDR2 YSYEKL. The V gene lost 2 bases and the J gene lost 2 bases, with 10 bases spanning the gap. The CDR3 extends over 15 amino acids. In nucleotides, the CDR3 is TGCGCCAGCAGCCAACAGACAGGAGCTGGAAACACCATATATTTT. Translating it yields CASSQQTGAGNTIYF.

The chain couples TRBV20-1 to TRBJ1-2, with 7 positions matching TRBD1. Looked up from germline, CDR1 is DFQATT and CDR2 is SNEGSKA (reference sequence). With 2 bases clipped from V and 5 bases from J, the junction kept 14 bases outside the gene matches. This CDR3 spans 16 amino acids. The DNA for the CDR3 is TGCAGTGCTAGATTGGAGGGGGCGACCTTCCTTTATGGCTACACCTTC. Translating it yields CSARLEGATFLYGYTF.

The genes are TRBV10-3 and TRBJ2-1; TRBD2 aligns across 16 bases. Germline V gene lookup returns CDR1 ENHRY and CDR2 SYGVKD. The CDR3 runs 19 residues. V gave up 5 bases and J gave up 3 bases; unmatched junction bases: 10. CDR3 region: CAISKAGTSGGAGYNEQFF. DNA for the CDR3: TGTGCCATCAGTAAAGCCGGGACTAGCGGGGGGGCAGGCTACAATGAGCAGTTCTTC.

This sequence joins TRBV20-1 and TRBJ2-6; D remains unclear. Trimming removed 5 bases at V and 0 bases at J, with 14 bases between. The CDR3 runs to 16 residues. The germline gives CDR1 DFQATT, CDR2 SNEGSKA (reference sequence). Here the CDR3 DNA reads TGCAGTGCTTCACAGTCAGGAATCTCTGGGGCCAACGTCCTGACTTTC. Amino acid sequence: CSASQSGISGANVLTF.

V and J are TRBV20-1 and TRBJ2-1, with TRBD2 matching over 8 bases. CDR1 is DFQATT and CDR2 is SNEGSKA in the germline V gene (reference sequence). The junction had 10 bases not matched to a gene; V was cut back by 0 bases and J by 6 bases. This CDR3 comprises 16 residues. The CDR3 bases are TGCAGTGCTAGAGATCCCCAAGCGGGGGCCCTCAATGAGCAGTTCTTC. It is translated as CSARDPQAGALNEQFF.

The J gene is TRBJ1-6, the V gene TRBV5-4; tentatively, D is TRBD1 (6 bases). The CDR3 totals 18 residues. The germline V gene has CDR1 SGHNT and CDR2 YYREEE (reference sequence). The V end was cut by 1 base, the J end by 8 bases, with 22 bases between. CDR3 in amino acids: CASSLSNTYRESDSPLHF. Written as DNA, the CDR3 is TGTGCCAGCAGCTTGTCGAACACCTACAGGGAGAGCGATTCACCCCTCCACTTT.

This sequence joins TRBV25-1 and TRBJ2-3; TRBD1 agrees at 9 bases. This CDR3 is built from 13 residues. Germline V gives CDR1 MGHDK, CDR2 SYGVNS. The J segment lost 7 bases and the V segment lost 8 bases, leaving 7 bases of the junction unmatched. The CDR3 DNA is TGTGCCAGCGGTACAGGGGGCAGCCATACGCAGTATTTT. It yields the protein CASGTGGSHTQYF.

The V and J genes are TRBV7-9 and TRBJ2-3; the D gene is possibly TRBD2 (6 bases). V lost 8 bases and J lost 0, with 9 bases in between. CDR3 length: 13 residues. Germline CDR1 reads SEHNR; CDR2 reads FQNEAQ (reference sequence). The CDR3, as DNA: TGTGCCAGCCGGGAGCGTAGCACAGATACGCAGTATTTT. Translated: CASRERSTDTQYF.

This clonotype was counted ten times or more. The chain links TRBV20-1 to TRBJ1-1, with 8 bases matching TRBD1. Per the germline V gene, CDR1 is DFQATT and CDR2 is SNEGSKA (reference sequence). The CDR3 is 17 amino acids. V trimming: 0 bases; J trimming: 7 bases; junction bases outside the gene matches: 16. The CDR3 region is CSAREEVGRGPGDEAFF. In DNA, the CDR3 is TGCAGTGCTAGAGAGGAGGTGGGCAGGGGGCCCGGGGATGAAGCTTTCTTT.